This T cell receptor (beta chain) was identified in a study of shared clonotypes between healthy human individuals. Data came from immunoSEQ multiplex PCR; TCRdb stores just in-frame clones and leaves some out. The data show some 2,000,000 clones, almost 96% seen once. CDR1 and CDR2 from the germline V gene are MNHNS and SASEGT. Between the trimmed V and J ends, which lost 10 bases and 2 bases, there was a span of 15 bases. The CDR3 spans 14 residues. The receptor was isolated from a man younger than 35 in good health. The chain recombines TRBV6-1 with TRBJ1-5; D not certain. The specimen was naive CD4+ T cells sorted from blood. Subset described: CD45RA+ positively selected. The CDR3 sequence is CATSPQWGNQPQHF. CDR3 nucleotides: TGTGCCACCTCTCCCCAGTGGGGCAATCAGCCCCAGCATTTT.